This T cell receptor beta chain was profiled in a study of CD8 T cells in ankylosing spondylitis. Notes on the study in general: There were earlier reports of some motif variants in reactive arthritis synovial fluid and blood. Disease-linked clones reportedly showed significant enrichment in matched ankylosing spondylitis synovial fluid. Blood from ankylosing spondylitis patients appeared to carry a characteristic roughly eight-variant TCR beta motif.

This clonotype was picked up a small number of times. Its specificity is not known. Quantitative 5'-RACE was performed with molecular barcodes, and it yielded the TCR beta libraries. Using its own MiXCR run on the 5' RACE reads, TCRdb lists one record per CDR3 protein. The data contain a few hundred thousand distinct CDR3 sequences, more than 20% of them singletons. V was pared by 7 bases and J by 2 bases, with 14 bases between. Per germline, CDR1 SGHTA and CDR2 FQGNSA. The CDR3 contains 15 residues. The sample consisted of blood, either unsorted or a sorted T cell fraction (not recorded which). The TCR was taken from a male donor with ankylosing spondylitis. The chain combines TRBV7-2 with TRBJ1-4; no definite D call. DNA for the CDR3: TGTGCCAGCACTCTCAACCCGGCGACTAATGAAAAACTGTTTTTT. It encodes CASTLNPATNEKLFF.